These T cell receptor beta chains were read from a single sample in a study of blood T cell repertoires in COVID-19. Clones were sequenced by immunoSEQ multiplex PCR, and TCRdb holds only the in-frame ones, with some missing. The sample shows approximately 100,000 clones, around 75% of them seen only once. Input material: peripheral blood. The receptors originated from an elderly woman with active or convalescent COVID-19. The CDR3 runs from the conserved cysteine through the conserved F or W. D genes are given only for firm matches. Clone size is shown for a subset of rows, as once, few, many or a class of expanded clone.

abundance: NA
j_gene: TRBJ1-6
d_gene: NA
v_gene: TRBV2
CDR3nt: TGTGCCATCCCGCACGAGGCCAGTCAAAATTCACCCCTCCACTTT
CDR3aa: CAIPHEASQNSPLHF

abundance: NA
j_gene: TRBJ2-3
d_gene: NA
v_gene: TRBV7-3
CDR3nt: TGTGCCAGCAGCCCCGGGGGACCCACAGATACGCAGTATTTT
CDR3aa: CASSPGGPTDTQYF

abundance: NA
j_gene: TRBJ1-1
d_gene: TRBD1
v_gene: TRBV4-2
CDR3nt: TGTGCCAGCAGCCAAGATTCTTTGACAGGGGGCTTTGGGAACACTGAAGCTTTCTTT
CDR3aa: CASSQDSLTGGFGNTEAFF

abundance: NA
j_gene: TRBJ1-6
d_gene: TRBD1
v_gene: TRBV25-1
CDR3nt: TGTGCCAGCAGAGCAACAGGGGGCGAGTCACCCCTCCACTTT
CDR3aa: CASRATGGESPLHF

abundance: NA
j_gene: TRBJ2-7
d_gene: TRBD1
v_gene: TRBV19
CDR3nt: TGTGCCAGTAGTGCCGGGACAGGGGTAATAGGGACTTACGAGCAGTACTTC
CDR3aa: CASSAGTGVIGTYEQYF

abundance: few
j_gene: TRBJ2-6
d_gene: NA
v_gene: TRBV25-1
CDR3nt: TGTGCCAGCAGTGAAACGGGTGCTGGGGCCAACGTCCTGACTTTC
CDR3aa: CASSETGAGANVLTF

abundance: NA
j_gene: TRBJ1-1
d_gene: NA
v_gene: TRBV11-2
CDR3nt: TGTGCCAGCAGTTCCGAGGGGGGGGACTGGCGCACTGAAGCTTTCTTT
CDR3aa: CASSSEGGDWRTEAFF

abundance: NA
j_gene: TRBJ2-7
d_gene: TRBD2
v_gene: TRBV5-1
CDR3nt: TGCGCCAGCAGCTTGGTCCCTAGCGGGAATGGGTACGAGCAGTACTTC
CDR3aa: CASSLVPSGNGYEQYF

abundance: NA
j_gene: TRBJ1-3
d_gene: TRBD1
v_gene: TRBV3-1/TRBV3-2
CDR3nt: TGTGCCAGCAGCCCAGGGGGCTTGTACACCATATATTTT
CDR3aa: CASSPGGLYTIYF

abundance: NA
j_gene: TRBJ1-4
d_gene: NA
v_gene: TRBV7-9
CDR3nt: TGTGCCAGCAGCCTCACGGGGGGGCAGGTTGAAAAACTGTTTTTT
CDR3aa: CASSLTGGQVEKLFF

abundance: NA
j_gene: TRBJ1-2
d_gene: TRBD1
v_gene: TRBV9
CDR3nt: TGTGCCAGCAGCGAACAGGGGAGCTATGGCTACACCTTC
CDR3aa: CASSEQGSYGYTF

abundance: NA
j_gene: TRBJ2-3
d_gene: NA
v_gene: TRBV19
CDR3nt: TGTGCCAGTAGGGCGGCGGATACGCAGTATTTT
CDR3aa: CASRAADTQYF

abundance: NA
j_gene: TRBJ1-2
d_gene: TRBD1
v_gene: TRBV28
CDR3nt: TGTGCCAGCAGTCCCGGGACAGGCGTATATGGCTACACCTTC
CDR3aa: CASSPGTGVYGYTF

abundance: NA
j_gene: TRBJ1-1
d_gene: NA
v_gene: TRBV7-6
CDR3nt: TGTGCCAGCAGCTTAGAAGAAACTAACACTGAAGCTTTCTTT
CDR3aa: CASSLEETNTEAFF

abundance: NA
j_gene: TRBJ2-3
d_gene: TRBD2
v_gene: TRBV12-3/TRBV12-4
CDR3nt: TGTGCCAGCAACTCCGGACTAGTCGATACGCAGTATTTT
CDR3aa: CASNSGLVDTQYF

abundance: once
j_gene: TRBJ1-3
d_gene: NA
v_gene: TRBV15
CDR3nt: TGTGCCACCAGCAGGGGCAGTCGCTCTGGAAACACCATATATTTT
CDR3aa: CATSRGSRSGNTIYF

abundance: NA
j_gene: TRBJ1-3
d_gene: NA
v_gene: TRBV3-1/TRBV3-2
CDR3nt: TGTGCCAGCAGCCAGGGGGGGCAGGGAGGTGGAAACACCATATATTTT
CDR3aa: CASSQGGQGGGNTIYF

abundance: NA
j_gene: TRBJ2-2
d_gene: NA
v_gene: TRBV7-2
CDR3nt: TGTGCCAGCAGCTTAACGCTGAGGACCGGGGAGCTGTTTTTT
CDR3aa: CASSLTLRTGELFF

abundance: NA
j_gene: TRBJ1-6
d_gene: NA
v_gene: TRBV27
CDR3nt: TGTGCCAGCAGTTCAGCGGACAGCTATTCACCCCTCCACTTT
CDR3aa: CASSSADSYSPLHF

abundance: once
j_gene: TRBJ2-7
d_gene: TRBD1
v_gene: TRBV3-1/TRBV3-2
CDR3nt: TGTGCCAGCAGCCAGTCCGGGACAGGGGGACCCTACGGGTACTTC
CDR3aa: CASSQSGTGGPYGYF

abundance: once
j_gene: TRBJ2-7
d_gene: TRBD1
v_gene: TRBV30
CDR3nt: TGTGCCGGGGACAGGGGTGGTGGATCGTACGAGCAGTACTTC
CDR3aa: CAGDRGGGSYEQYF

abundance: NA
j_gene: TRBJ1-3
d_gene: TRBD1
v_gene: TRBV19
CDR3nt: TGTGCCAGTAGCCCCCCCGGGACAGGGGGCGCCGCCATATATTTT
CDR3aa: CASSPPGTGGAAIYF

abundance: NA
j_gene: TRBJ1-1
d_gene: NA
v_gene: TRBV5-8
CDR3nt: TGTGCCAGCAGCTTGGCCTGGCAGGAAGCTTTCTTT
CDR3aa: CASSLAWQEAFF

abundance: NA
j_gene: TRBJ2-1
d_gene: TRBD2
v_gene: TRBV7-3
CDR3nt: TGTGCCAGCAGCTTACAGGCTAGCGGGGATGGCTCCTACAATGAGCAGTTCTTC
CDR3aa: CASSLQASGDGSYNEQFF

abundance: NA
j_gene: TRBJ1-1
d_gene: TRBD1
v_gene: TRBV30
CDR3nt: TGTGCCTGGAATCCAGGGGGCGCGGGTGTTACCACTGAAGCTTTCTTT
CDR3aa: CAWNPGGAGVTTEAFF

abundance: few
j_gene: TRBJ2-2
d_gene: TRBD2
v_gene: TRBV9
CDR3nt: TGTGCCAGCAGCGTTAGCGGGGGGGCCCACACCGGGGAGCTGTTTTTT
CDR3aa: CASSVSGGAHTGELFF

abundance: many
j_gene: TRBJ2-2
d_gene: TRBD2
v_gene: TRBV30
CDR3nt: TGTGCCCTCAGCGGGGGGAACACCGGGGAGCTGTTTTTT
CDR3aa: CALSGGNTGELFF

abundance: few
j_gene: TRBJ1-1
d_gene: NA
v_gene: TRBV28
CDR3nt: TGTGCCAGCGTACGGGACACGACTGAAGCTTTCTTT
CDR3aa: CASVRDTTEAFF

abundance: NA
j_gene: TRBJ2-5
d_gene: TRBD2
v_gene: TRBV3-1/TRBV3-2
CDR3nt: TGTGCCAGCAGCCAAGTGGGGCGGGGGGGCCTGGAGACCCAGTACTTC
CDR3aa: CASSQVGRGGLETQYF

abundance: NA
j_gene: TRBJ2-1
d_gene: TRBD2
v_gene: TRBV5-1
CDR3nt: TGCGCCAGCAGCTTGCTGACTAGCGCCGACTACAATGAGCAGTTCTTC
CDR3aa: CASSLLTSADYNEQFF

abundance: NA
j_gene: TRBJ2-2
d_gene: NA
v_gene: TRBV5-1
CDR3nt: TGCGCCAGCAGCCCCCTCGACAGAAGCACCGGGGAGCTGTTTTTT
CDR3aa: CASSPLDRSTGELFF

abundance: NA
j_gene: TRBJ2-3
d_gene: TRBD2
v_gene: TRBV27
CDR3nt: TGTGCCAGCAGGGCGAGCGGGGGGGCATCAGATACGCAGTATTTT
CDR3aa: CASRASGGASDTQYF

abundance: few
j_gene: TRBJ1-5
d_gene: NA
v_gene: TRBV28
CDR3nt: TGTGCCAGCAGCCCGGAAAGTTTCCGGGAAATCAATCAGCCCCAGCATTTT
CDR3aa: CASSPESFREINQPQHF

abundance: NA
j_gene: TRBJ2-5
d_gene: NA
v_gene: TRBV15
CDR3nt: TGTGCCACCACAGGACGGGACTCCTTAGAGACCCAGTACTTC
CDR3aa: CATTGRDSLETQYF

abundance: NA
j_gene: TRBJ2-5
d_gene: TRBD2
v_gene: TRBV2
CDR3nt: TGTGCCAGCAGTGGGCAGGGACTACGAGTAGAGACCCAGTACTTC
CDR3aa: CASSGQGLRVETQYF

abundance: once
j_gene: TRBJ1-5
d_gene: NA
v_gene: TRBV6-1
CDR3nt: TGTGCCAGCAGTGAAGCTGCGGGATTAGGTAATCAGCCCCAGCATTTT
CDR3aa: CASSEAAGLGNQPQHF

abundance: NA
j_gene: TRBJ1-5
d_gene: TRBD1
v_gene: TRBV7-2
CDR3nt: TGTGCCAGCAGCACTGGGACAGGGGTAGGGGGCAATCAGCCCCAGCATTTT
CDR3aa: CASSTGTGVGGNQPQHF

abundance: few
j_gene: TRBJ1-3
d_gene: TRBD1
v_gene: TRBV4-3
CDR3nt: TGCGCCAGCAGCCGAGGACAGGGAGACTCTGGAAACACCATATATTTT
CDR3aa: CASSRGQGDSGNTIYF

abundance: NA
j_gene: TRBJ2-2
d_gene: NA
v_gene: TRBV24-1
CDR3nt: TGTGCCACAATCCGGACAGCTAACACCGGGGAGCTGTTTTTT
CDR3aa: CATIRTANTGELFF

abundance: NA
j_gene: TRBJ2-5
d_gene: TRBD2
v_gene: TRBV4-2
CDR3nt: TGTGCCAGCAGCCAAGATCCAGCGGGGGAGGGCCAAGAGACCCAGTACTTC
CDR3aa: CASSQDPAGEGQETQYF

abundance: few
j_gene: TRBJ1-2
d_gene: NA
v_gene: TRBV10-3
CDR3nt: TGTGCCACTCAGGACAGCTATGGCTACACCTTC
CDR3aa: CATQDSYGYTF

abundance: NA
j_gene: TRBJ1-1
d_gene: NA
v_gene: TRBV3-1/TRBV3-2
CDR3nt: TGTGCCAGCAGCCACGGTGGACACAACACTGAAGCTTTCTTT
CDR3aa: CASSHGGHNTEAFF

abundance: NA
j_gene: TRBJ1-3
d_gene: NA
v_gene: TRBV11-2
CDR3nt: TGTGCCAGCAGCTCCCTGGGCGCTGGAAACACCATATATTTT
CDR3aa: CASSSLGAGNTIYF

abundance: NA
j_gene: TRBJ1-4
d_gene: NA
v_gene: TRBV5-1
CDR3nt: TGCGCCAGCAGCTCCAGGGTCGACGAAAAACTGTTTTTT
CDR3aa: CASSSRVDEKLFF

abundance: NA
j_gene: TRBJ2-5
d_gene: TRBD2
v_gene: TRBV5-5
CDR3nt: TGTGCCAGCAGCTCTGGGTTTTCTAGCGGGAGGGTGGAGACCCAGTACTTC
CDR3aa: CASSSGFSSGRVETQYF

abundance: NA
j_gene: TRBJ2-7
d_gene: TRBD2
v_gene: TRBV11-2
CDR3nt: TGTGCCAGCAGCTTAGCGGGAGGGCAGGGCGAGCAGTACTTC
CDR3aa: CASSLAGGQGEQYF

abundance: NA
j_gene: TRBJ2-2
d_gene: TRBD2
v_gene: TRBV3-1/TRBV3-2
CDR3nt: TGTGCCAGCAGAGTCTCGGGAGGAACCGGGGAGCTGTTTTTT
CDR3aa: CASRVSGGTGELFF

abundance: once
j_gene: TRBJ2-1
d_gene: TRBD2
v_gene: TRBV5-4
CDR3nt: TGTGCCAGCAGCTTGGGGGCCATAGCGGGAGGGATATACAATGAGCAGTTCTTC
CDR3aa: CASSLGAIAGGIYNEQFF

abundance: once
j_gene: TRBJ2-2
d_gene: NA
v_gene: TRBV7-3
CDR3nt: TGTGCCAGCAGCCTCTGGGGGACTTCCCTCTCCGGGGAGCTGTTTTTT
CDR3aa: CASSLWGTSLSGELFF

abundance: NA
j_gene: TRBJ2-3
d_gene: NA
v_gene: TRBV7-9
CDR3nt: TGTGCCAGCAGCTTAGTAGCGTGGGGAAGCACAGATACGCAGTATTTT
CDR3aa: CASSLVAWGSTDTQYF

abundance: NA
j_gene: TRBJ2-3
d_gene: TRBD2
v_gene: TRBV6-4
CDR3nt: TGTGCCAGCAGTCGCGGGGGATCCAGCACAGATACGCAGTATTTT
CDR3aa: CASSRGGSSTDTQYF

abundance: NA
j_gene: TRBJ2-1
d_gene: TRBD2
v_gene: TRBV7-2
CDR3nt: TGTGCCAGCAGCCGGGGACTAGCGGGAGACGTGTTCTTC
CDR3aa: CASSRGLAGDVFF

abundance: NA
j_gene: TRBJ1-1
d_gene: TRBD1
v_gene: TRBV24-1
CDR3nt: TGTGCCACAGAAGACAGGGTCTCCACTGAAGCTTTCTTT
CDR3aa: CATEDRVSTEAFF

abundance: once
j_gene: TRBJ1-2
d_gene: NA
v_gene: TRBV12-2
CDR3nt: TGTGCAAGTCGCTTAGCCGGGACAGGGGCTAACTATGGCTACACCTTC
CDR3aa: CASRLAGTGANYGYTF

abundance: NA
j_gene: TRBJ2-3
d_gene: TRBD2
v_gene: TRBV12-5
CDR3nt: TGTGCTAGTGGTTTGGCTGGGGGAGGGACGCAGTATTTT
CDR3aa: CASGLAGGGTQYF

abundance: NA
j_gene: TRBJ2-1
d_gene: NA
v_gene: TRBV28
CDR3nt: TGTGCCAGCAGTTTAGCGGGGGCCATCGCTCGGGGTGAGCAGTTCTTC
CDR3aa: CASSLAGAIARGEQFF

abundance: NA
j_gene: TRBJ2-3
d_gene: TRBD1
v_gene: TRBV7-3
CDR3nt: TGTGCCAGCAGCCGGGGACAGACAGATACGCAGTATTTT
CDR3aa: CASSRGQTDTQYF

abundance: NA
j_gene: TRBJ1-1
d_gene: TRBD1
v_gene: TRBV5-1
CDR3nt: TGCGCCAGCAGCAGGGCGACAGGGGGCGCCGCTGAAGCTTTCTTT
CDR3aa: CASSRATGGAAEAFF

abundance: NA
j_gene: TRBJ1-1
d_gene: TRBD1
v_gene: TRBV10-3
CDR3nt: TGTGCCATCAGTGTGGAGGGACAGGACACTGAAGCTTTCTTT
CDR3aa: CAISVEGQDTEAFF